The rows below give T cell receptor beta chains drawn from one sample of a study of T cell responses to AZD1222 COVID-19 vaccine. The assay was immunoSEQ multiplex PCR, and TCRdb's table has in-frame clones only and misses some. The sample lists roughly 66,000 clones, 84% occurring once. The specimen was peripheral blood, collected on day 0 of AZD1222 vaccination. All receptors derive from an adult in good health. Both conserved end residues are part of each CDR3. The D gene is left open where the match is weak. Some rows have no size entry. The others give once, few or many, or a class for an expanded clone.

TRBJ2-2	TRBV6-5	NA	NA	TGTGCCAGCTTAAGAGCAAAGAACACCGGGGAGCTGTTTTTT	CASLRAKNTGELFF
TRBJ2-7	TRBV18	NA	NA	TGTGCCAGCTCACCCGGGCAGGGGCCCTACGAGCAGTACTTC	CASSPGQGPYEQYF
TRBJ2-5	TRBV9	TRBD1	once	TGTGCCAGCAGCCAATGGACAGGGGCAGAGGAGACCCAGTACTTC	CASSQWTGAEETQYF
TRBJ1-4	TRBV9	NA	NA	TGTGCCAGCAGCGCTACTGTAGGGGTGGGTGAAAAACTGTTTTTT	CASSATVGVGEKLFF
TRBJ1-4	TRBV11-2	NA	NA	TGTGCCAGCAGCCCCCTTTGGGGCAGGGAAGGAAAACTGTTTTTT	CASSPLWGREGKLFF
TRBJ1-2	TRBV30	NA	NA	TGTGCCTCAGTCGGAGACAGAGGAGCTAACTATGGCTACACCTTC	CASVGDRGANYGYTF
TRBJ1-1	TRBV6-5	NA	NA	TGTGCCAGCAAAGAAACTGGCAGGGCAAACACTGAAGCTTTCTTT	CASKETGRANTEAFF
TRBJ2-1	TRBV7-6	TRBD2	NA	TGTGCCAGCAGCTTAGCGCCTTTAGCGGGGGGTTACAATGAGCAGTTCTTC	CASSLAPLAGGYNEQFF
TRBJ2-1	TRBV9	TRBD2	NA	TGTGCCAGCAGCGTAGCCGCACCGGGACTAGCGGGGAACAATGAGCAGTTCTTC	CASSVAAPGLAGNNEQFF
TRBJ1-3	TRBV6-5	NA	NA	TGTGCCAGCAGACGACAGATCTCTGGAAACACCATATATTTT	CASRRQISGNTIYF
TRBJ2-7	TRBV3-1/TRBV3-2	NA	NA	TGTGCCAGCAGCCCGGAATCCTCTTACGAGCAGTACTTC	CASSPESSYEQYF
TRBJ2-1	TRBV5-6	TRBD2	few	TGTGCCACCGGCGACACCCTCCGGGAGGAGTTCTTC	CATGDTLREEFF
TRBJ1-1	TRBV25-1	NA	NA	TGTGCCAGTACCCCGGGGAGGGTGGGGACGAACACTGAAGCTTTCTTT	CASTPGRVGTNTEAFF
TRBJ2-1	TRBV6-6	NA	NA	TGTGCCAGCAGGGGTGCGGGGAGCTTATACAATGAGCAGTTCTTC	CASRGAGSLYNEQFF
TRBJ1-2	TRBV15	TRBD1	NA	TGTGCCACCAGCAGAGCCTGGGGGACAGGAGGGTACAGTGGCTACACCTTC	CATSRAWGTGGYSGYTF
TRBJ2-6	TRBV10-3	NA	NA	TGTGCCATCAGTGATCCCAGCTCCTCTGGGGCCAACGTCCTGACTTTC	CAISDPSSSGANVLTF
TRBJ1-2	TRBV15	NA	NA	TGTGCCACCAGCAGAGTAGGCCCTAACTATGGCTACACCTTC	CATSRVGPNYGYTF
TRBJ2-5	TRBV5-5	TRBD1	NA	TGTGCCAGCAGCGCACCGGGACAGGGGCGCCAAGAGACCCAGTACTTC	CASSAPGQGRQETQYF
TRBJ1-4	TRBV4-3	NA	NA	TGCGCCAGCAGCCAACGCGGTCTAGCTACTAATGAAAAACTGTTTTTT	CASSQRGLATNEKLFF
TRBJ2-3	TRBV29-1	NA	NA	TGCAGCGTTGAAATAAACAGAGATACGCAGTATTTT	CSVEINRDTQYF
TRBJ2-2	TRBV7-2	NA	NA	TGTGCCAGCAGCTTCCCGCGGGGGCGCGGGGAGCTGTTTTTT	CASSFPRGRGELFF
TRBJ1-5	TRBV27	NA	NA	TGTGCCAGCAGTTTACGGCAGTATAGCAATCAGCCCCAGCATTTT	CASSLRQYSNQPQHF
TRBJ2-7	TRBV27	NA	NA	TGTGCCAGCAGTTCCGGACACAGCTCCTACGAGCAGTACTTC	CASSSGHSSYEQYF
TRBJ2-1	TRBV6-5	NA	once	TGTGCCAGCAGTTACTCGATTACAGGGTACAATGAGCAGTTCTTC	CASSYSITGYNEQFF
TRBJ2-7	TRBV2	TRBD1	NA	TGTGCCAGGAAGGAGGTGGGACAGCCCTACGAGCAGTACTTC	CARKEVGQPYEQYF
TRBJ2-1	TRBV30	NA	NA	TGTGCCTGGAGTGTACGCGGGACGGATCCGATTGAGCAGTTCTTC	CAWSVRGTDPIEQFF
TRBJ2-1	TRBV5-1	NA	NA	TGCGCCAGCAGACGCAACCGGGACACAATCAATGAGCAGTTCTTC	CASRRNRDTINEQFF
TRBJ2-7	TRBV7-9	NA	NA	TGTGCCAGCAGCTTAGGGTCAACCGGGCAGTACTTC	CASSLGSTGQYF
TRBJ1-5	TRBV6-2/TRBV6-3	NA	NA	TGTGCCAGCAGTACGGGGGTCAATCAGCCCCAGCATTTT	CASSTGVNQPQHF
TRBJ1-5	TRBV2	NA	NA	TGTGCCAGCACTCCGGGGACTTTTAGCAATCAGCCCCAGCATTTT	CASTPGTFSNQPQHF
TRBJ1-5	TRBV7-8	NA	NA	TGTGCCAGCAGCTTAGCAGGGACACTAAATCAGCCCCAGCATTTT	CASSLAGTLNQPQHF
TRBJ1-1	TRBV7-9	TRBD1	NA	TGTGCCAGCAGCGTGAGCCGGGACAGTGGAACTGAAGCTTTCTTT	CASSVSRDSGTEAFF
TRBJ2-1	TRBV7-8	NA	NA	TGTGCCAGCAGCCCCAAGACAGGTCTAATGATTTCCTACAATGAGCAGTTCTTC	CASSPKTGLMISYNEQFF
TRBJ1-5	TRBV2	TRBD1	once	TGTGCCAGCAGTGATCGTACAGGGGGTTTTAGCAATCAGCCCCAGCATTTT	CASSDRTGGFSNQPQHF
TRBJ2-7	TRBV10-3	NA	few	TGTGCCATCAGGGACCGGGACAAGCCCTACGAGCAGTACTTC	CAIRDRDKPYEQYF
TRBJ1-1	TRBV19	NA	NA	TGTGCCAGTGAGGGGGGTACCAACACTGAAGCTTTCTTT	CASEGGTNTEAFF
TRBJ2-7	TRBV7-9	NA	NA	TGTGCCAGCAGCTTCGGGGGCTTCGGTCCCTACGAGCAGTACTTC	CASSFGGFGPYEQYF
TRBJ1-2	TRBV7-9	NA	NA	TGTGCCAGCAGCTTAGATAGGGATGGCTACACCTTC	CASSLDRDGYTF
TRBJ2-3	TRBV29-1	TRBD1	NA	TGCAGCGTCCACCGGGACAGGGATCAAGATACGCAGTATTTT	CSVHRDRDQDTQYF
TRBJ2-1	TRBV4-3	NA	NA	TGCGCCAGCAGCCAAGGGGAAAATGAGCAGTTCTTC	CASSQGENEQFF
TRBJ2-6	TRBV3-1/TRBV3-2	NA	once	TGTGCCAGCAGCCAAGACATAAGTGGGGCCAACGTCCTGACTTTC	CASSQDISGANVLTF
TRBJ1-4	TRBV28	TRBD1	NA	TGTGCCAGCAGTTTCCGGGACAGTGAGTATGAAAAACTGTTTTTT	CASSFRDSEYEKLFF